This entry lists 19 T cell receptor beta chains sequenced from one sample in a study of shared clonotypes between healthy human individuals. CD45RO-negative cells were positively selected for CCR7, leaving out terminally differentiated effector memory CD45RA+ cells. Produced via immunoSEQ multiplex PCR; TCRdb's table is partial and in-frame only. Here the sample spans 2 million or so clones, less than 95% being singletons. Sequencing was done on a sample of naive CD8+ T cells sorted from blood. Receptors were obtained from a young man in good health.

The V call is TRBV6-1, the J call TRBJ2-7, with a tentative D call TRBD1 (5 bases). Germline lookup yields CDR1 MNHNS and CDR2 SASEGT. The CDR3 loop spans 12 amino acids. V gave up 7 bases and J gave up 3 bases, with 10 bases separating them. Here the CDR3 DNA reads TGTGCCAGCACAGGGTCGGGCTACGAGCAGTACTTC. This codes for CASTGSGYEQYF.

The rearrangement joins TRBV4-1 to TRBJ2-3, with 11 nucleotides matching TRBD2. After removal of 3 bases from V and 3 bases from J, the junction contained 8 bases not matched to a gene. The CDR3 is made up of 17 amino acids. Germline V gene data show CDR1 as MGHRA and CDR2 as YSYEKL. The chain's CDR3 is CASSQTPGLAVTDTQYF. Written as DNA, the CDR3 is TGCGCCAGCAGCCAGACGCCGGGACTAGCGGTTACAGATACGCAGTATTTT.

The genes are TRBV13 and TRBJ2-3, with TRBD2 identical over 7 bases. The CDR3 extends over 15 amino acids. Unmatched junction bases numbered 4, after V lost 0 bases and J lost 4 bases. The germline V gene has CDR1 PRHDT and CDR2 FYEKMQ (reference sequence). The CDR3 region has the DNA TGTGCCAGCAGCTTAGGCAGACTAGCCGCAGATACGCAGTATTTT. It yields the protein CASSLGRLAADTQYF.

This chain joins TRBV14 and TRBJ1-1; D gene unclear. V lost 1 base and J lost 0, with 12 bases in between. The CDR3 length is 16 residues. Germline V CDR1 and CDR2: SGHDN, FVKESK. The CDR3 loop reads CASSQALPLMNTEAFF. The CDR3 DNA is TGTGCCAGCAGCCAAGCACTCCCTCTTATGAACACTGAAGCTTTCTTT.

Here the CDR3 DNA reads TGTGCCAGCAGTTACGGGACACGATTGAACACTGAAGCTTTCTTT. Translated: CASSYGTRLNTEAFF. The gene calls are TRBV6-6 and TRBJ1-1; D may be TRBD1 (6 bases). The CDR3 is 15 residues long. Trimming took 2 bases from V and 0 from J, leaving 10 bases between them. Germline V CDR1 and CDR2: MNHNY, SVGAGI (reference sequence).

The V and J genes are TRBV4-3 and TRBJ1-4; TRBD1 matches at 7 bases. This CDR3 has 15 amino acids. Germline CDR1 LGHNA, CDR2 YSLEER. V lost 4 bases and J lost 8; bases outside the gene matches: 10. In nucleotides, the CDR3 is TGCGCCAGCAGCCGACTACTGGGACAGACAGAAAAACTGTTTTTT. It specifies CASSRLLGQTEKLFF.

The chain carries TRBV7-9 and TRBJ2-1; possibly TRBD1 or TRBD2 for D (5 bases each). The CDR3 covers 13 residues. Trimming removed 1 base from V and 7 bases from J, with 8 bases in between. Germline assignment: CDR1 SEHNR and CDR2 FQNEAQ (reference sequence). The CDR3 nucleotides read TGTGCCAGCAGCTTAGAATGGGGGAATGAGCAGTTCTTC. Translating it yields CASSLEWGNEQFF.

V and J are TRBV7-9 and TRBJ2-3; D is uncertain. V was cut by 3 bases and J by 7 bases, with 11 bases left in between. Germline V lookup: CDR1 SEHNR, CDR2 FQNEAQ (reference sequence). This CDR3 is built from 13 residues. The DNA of the CDR3 is TGTGCCAGCAGCTTCTCGGACGCGTATACGCAGTATTTT. Translation: CASSFSDAYTQYF. Complete variable domain (other parts from reference TRBV7-9 and TRBJ2-3): DTGVSQNPRHKITKRGQNVTFRCDPISEHNRLYWYRQTLGQGPEFLTYFQNEAQLEKSRLLSDRFSAERPKGSFSTLEIQRTEQGDSAMYLCASSFSDAYTQYFGPGTRLTVL.

The V gene is TRBV5-6, the J gene TRBJ2-2; 8 bases match TRBD1. The CDR3 runs 17 residues. Per the germline V gene, CDR1 is SGHDT and CDR2 is YYEEEE. V lost 1 base to trimming and J lost 0 bases; unmatched junction nucleotides: 5. CDR3 loop: CASSLWGQATNTGELFF. CDR3 nucleotides: TGTGCCAGCAGCTTGTGGGGACAGGCTACGAACACCGGGGAGCTGTTTTTT.

The chain has TRBV19 and TRBJ2-2; TRBD2 might be the D (5 bases). The CDR3 runs to 14 residues. V lost 3 bases and J 7 bases, leaving 12 bases between the germline ends. Germline CDR1 reads LNHDA; CDR2 reads SQIVND (reference sequence). The CDR3 coding sequence is TGTGCCAGTAGTATTTTCGAGGGTGGCGGGGAGCTGTTTTTT. It codes for CASSIFEGGGELFF.

This chain joins TRBV6-6 and TRBJ2-7; 11 nucleotides match TRBD2. Losses at the gene ends were 5 bases for V and 5 bases for J; bases not matched to a gene: 5. This CDR3 spans 14 amino acids. Germline V gives CDR1 MNHNY, CDR2 SVGAGI (reference sequence). The CDR3, as DNA: TGTGCCAGCAGTGCGACTAGCGGGGAGGACGAGCAGTACTTC. This gives the protein CASSATSGEDEQYF.

This clone was observed a single time. The rearrangement uses TRBV11-2 and TRBJ2-2; D might be TRBD2 (5 bases). The CDR3 length is 16 residues. V dropped 5 bases and J dropped 4 bases, with 17 bases sitting between them. The germline gives CDR1 SGHAT, CDR2 FQNNGV. The CDR3 loop is CASSLGGLFGTGELFF. CDR3 nucleotides: TGTGCCAGCAGCCTGGGCGGGTTGTTTGGCACCGGGGAGCTGTTTTTT.

The sample holds one count of this clone. The V gene is TRBV27, the J gene TRBJ2-1; D remains unclear. The germline V gene has CDR1 MNHEY and CDR2 SMNVEV (reference sequence). The CDR3 length is 15 residues. Trimming pared 3 bases from V and 4 bases from J, leaving 13 bases between. The CDR3 spells CASSFGVKKYNEQFF. CDR3 nucleotides: TGTGCCAGCAGTTTTGGTGTAAAGAAATACAATGAGCAGTTCTTC.

As regards this clone: Other DNA sequences within the sample encode an identical CDR3. The chain has TRBV5-6 and TRBJ2-7; perhaps TRBD1 as D (6 bases). Trimming pared 5 bases from V and 0 bases from J, leaving 9 bases between. The CDR3 spans 13 residues. Germline V lookup: CDR1 SGHDT, CDR2 YYEEEE. CDR3 nucleotides: TGTGCCAGCAGTCGGGACATCTCCTACGAGCAGTACTTC. Translated: CASSRDISYEQYF.

The CDR3 DNA follows: TGTGCCAGTAGTATAGCCCTCCCGGATCTCTACAATGAGCAGTTCTTC. This codes for CASSIALPDLYNEQFF. The chain has TRBV19 and TRBJ2-1, with D unresolved. Germline assignment: CDR1 LNHDA and CDR2 SQIVND (reference sequence). The CDR3 spans 16 residues. V shed 1 base and J shed 3 bases, with 13 bases lying between them.

About this clone: Other nucleotide sequences in the sample specify the same CDR3. The chain is built from TRBV28 and TRBJ2-7; TRBD2 might be the D (5 bases). The germline V gene encodes CDR1 MDHEN and CDR2 SYDVKM. V dropped 4 bases and J dropped 4 bases, with 8 bases sitting between them. The CDR3 consists of 12 residues. CDR3 coding DNA: TGTGCCAGCAGTTCAACGGGGTACGAGCAGTACTTC. It codes for CASSSTGYEQYF.

This chain uses TRBV10-3 with TRBJ2-1; 10 bases agree with TRBD2. The CDR3 has 15 amino acids. Germline CDR1 ENHRY, CDR2 SYGVKD. V was pared by 3 bases and J by 5 bases, with 4 bases of the junction left unmatched. The CDR3 nucleotides are TGTGCCATCAGTGATGCAGCGGGAGGGAACAATGAGCAGTTCTTC. Its protein is CAISDAAGGNNEQFF.

The V call is TRBV10-3, the J call TRBJ2-3; possibly TRBD1 for D (6 bases). CDR1 and CDR2 (germline): ENHRY, SYGVKD. The CDR3 consists of 15 residues. With 3 bases removed from V and 0 bases from J, the gap between germline ends came to 10 bases. The CDR3 region has the DNA TGTGCCATCAGTGATGACAGGAGTAGCACAGATACGCAGTATTTT. Translated: CAISDDRSSTDTQYF.

The V gene is TRBV10-3, the J gene TRBJ2-2; weak D call: TRBD1 (6 bases). Germline V gene sequence: CDR1 ENHRY, CDR2 SYGVKD. V lost 7 bases and J lost 6, with 15 bases in between. The CDR3 spans 14 residues. Written as DNA, the CDR3 is TGTGCCATCACTCCGTCAGGGGCGTCCGGGGAGCTGTTTTTT. Protein product: CAITPSGASGELFF.